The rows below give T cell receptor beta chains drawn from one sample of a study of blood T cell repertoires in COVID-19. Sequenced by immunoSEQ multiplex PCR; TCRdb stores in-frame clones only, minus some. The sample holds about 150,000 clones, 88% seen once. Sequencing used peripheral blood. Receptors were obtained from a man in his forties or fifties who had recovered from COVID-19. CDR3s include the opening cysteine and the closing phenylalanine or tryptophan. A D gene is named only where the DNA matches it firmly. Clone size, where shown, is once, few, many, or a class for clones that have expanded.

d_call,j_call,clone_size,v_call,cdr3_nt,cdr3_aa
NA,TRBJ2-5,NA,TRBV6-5,TGTGCCAGCAGCGACTCTCGGTTAGAGACCCAGTACTTC,CASSDSRLETQYF
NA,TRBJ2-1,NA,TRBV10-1,TGCGCCAGCAGTGAGTCGACTCAAGGGAGAGAGCAGTTCTTC,CASSESTQGREQFF
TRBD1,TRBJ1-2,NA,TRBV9,TGTGCCAGCAGCGCTCAGGGGGCGAAGGGCTACACCTTC,CASSAQGAKGYTF
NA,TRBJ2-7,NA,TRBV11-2,TGTGCCAGCAGCTTATTATACGAGCAGTACTTC,CASSLLYEQYF
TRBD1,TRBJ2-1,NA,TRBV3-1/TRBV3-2,TGTGCCAGCAGCCCTTACATACAGGGGCAGATCGATGAGCAGTTCTTC,CASSPYIQGQIDEQFF
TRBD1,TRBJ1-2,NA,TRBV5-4,TGTGCCAGCAGCCCCGGGACAGGCTTCTACACCTTC,CASSPGTGFYTF
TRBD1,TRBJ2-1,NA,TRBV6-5,TGTGCCAGCAGTTCTCCGGGACAGTACAATGAGCAGTTCTTC,CASSSPGQYNEQFF
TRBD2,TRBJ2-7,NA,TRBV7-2,TGTGCCAGCAGACTAGCGGGGGGGCCCTACGAGCAGTACTTC,CASRLAGGPYEQYF
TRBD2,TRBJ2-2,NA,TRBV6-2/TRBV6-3,TGTGCCAGCAGTGCCGGGCGGGGGTCCAGGACCGGGGAGCTGTTTTTT,CASSAGRGSRTGELFF
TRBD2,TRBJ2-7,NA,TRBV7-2,TGTGCCAGCAGCTTCGCTAGCGGGAGCTACGAGCAGTACTTC,CASSFASGSYEQYF
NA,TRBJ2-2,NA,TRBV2,TGTGCCAGCAGGTGGGCAGCTTTGAACACCGGGGAGCTGTTTTTT,CASRWAALNTGELFF
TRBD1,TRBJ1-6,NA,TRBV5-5,TGTGCCAGCAGCCCCAAACCAGGGGGCGAAGGATCACCCCTCCACTTT,CASSPKPGGEGSPLHF
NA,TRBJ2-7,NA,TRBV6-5,TGTGCCAGCAGGACGACTTCCTACGAGCAGTACTTC,CASRTTSYEQYF
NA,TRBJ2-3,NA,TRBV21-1,TGTGCCAGCAGCACCACAGGGGGGCAAGATACGCAGTATTTT,CASSTTGGQDTQYF
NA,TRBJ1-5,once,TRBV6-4,TGTGCCAGCAGTGAACAGGTGGATCAGCCCCAGCATTTT,CASSEQVDQPQHF
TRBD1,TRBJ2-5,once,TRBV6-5,TGTGCCAGCAGCCGGGACAGGCAAGAGACCCAGTACTTC,CASSRDRQETQYF
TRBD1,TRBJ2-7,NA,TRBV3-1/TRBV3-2,TGTGCCAGCAGCCAAACCCGGGACAGAACCTACGAGCAGTACTTC,CASSQTRDRTYEQYF
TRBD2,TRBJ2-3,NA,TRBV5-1,TGCGCCAGCAGCTCCCTAGCGGGGGCAGATACGCAGTATTTT,CASSSLAGADTQYF
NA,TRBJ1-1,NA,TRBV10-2,TGCGCCAGCAGCGCGGCGGGGAACACTGAAGCTTTCTTT,CASSAAGNTEAFF
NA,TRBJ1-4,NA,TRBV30,TGTGCCTACCTCGGGGGGGCAGTGAATGAAAAACTGTTTTTT,CAYLGGAVNEKLFF
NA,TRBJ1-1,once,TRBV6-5,TGTGCCAGCACCACGGGGGGGAGGACTGAAGCTTTCTTT,CASTTGGRTEAFF
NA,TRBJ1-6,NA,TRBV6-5,TGTGCCAGCAGCGCAGGGTTAGGGGATAATTCACCCCTCCACTTT,CASSAGLGDNSPLHF
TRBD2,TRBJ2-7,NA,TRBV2,TGTGCCAGCAGGCTAGCGGGAGTTTCGGCCTACGAGCAGTACTTC,CASRLAGVSAYEQYF
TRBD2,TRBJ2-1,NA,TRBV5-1,TGCGCCAGCAGGCGTTCCGCGGGAGGGACGAATGAGCAGTTCTTC,CASRRSAGGTNEQFF
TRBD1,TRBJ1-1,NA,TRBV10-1,TGCGCCAGCAGCGAACAGGGGCACACTGAAGCTTTCTTT,CASSEQGHTEAFF
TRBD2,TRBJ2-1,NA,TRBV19,TGTGCCAGTACCCCCGCTAGCGGGAGGAGGAATGAGCAGTTCTTC,CASTPASGRRNEQFF
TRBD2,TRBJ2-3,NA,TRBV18,TGTGCCAGCTCCCCGACTAATAGCGGGGCAACAGATACGCAGTATTTT,CASSPTNSGATDTQYF
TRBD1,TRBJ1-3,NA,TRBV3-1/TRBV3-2,TGTGCCAGCAGCCCGGGACAGAGCTCGGGAAACACCATATATTTT,CASSPGQSSGNTIYF
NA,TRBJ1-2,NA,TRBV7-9,TGTGCCAGCAGCGCGACCCCGACGGGTAACTATGGCTACACCTTC,CASSATPTGNYGYTF
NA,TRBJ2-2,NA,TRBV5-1,TGCGCCAGCAGCTTCCATACAGGGAGGGCGAACACCGGGGAGCTGTTTTTT,CASSFHTGRANTGELFF
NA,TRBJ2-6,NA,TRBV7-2,TGTGCCAGCAGACAAGGGGTCAGTGCGGCCAACGTCCTGACTTTC,CASRQGVSAANVLTF
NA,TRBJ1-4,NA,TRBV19,TGTGCCAGTAGTATAGATCTCTCAGGGAATGAAAAACTGTTTTTT,CASSIDLSGNEKLFF
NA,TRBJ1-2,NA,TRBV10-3,TGTGCCATCAGACCGGGTCTCCGAAACTATGGCTACACCTTC,CAIRPGLRNYGYTF
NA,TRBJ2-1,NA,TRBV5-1,TGCGCCAGCAGCTCCGGACTTGCCAGCTCCTACAATGAGCAGTTCTTC,CASSSGLASSYNEQFF
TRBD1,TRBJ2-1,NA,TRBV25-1,TGTGCCAGCAGTCTCGGACAGGGTTCCCCGCTGGGCAATGAGCAGTTCTTC,CASSLGQGSPLGNEQFF
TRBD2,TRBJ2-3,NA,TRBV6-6,TGTGCCAGCAGCCACTCCGGGAGGGCGGGCACAGATACGCAGTATTTT,CASSHSGRAGTDTQYF
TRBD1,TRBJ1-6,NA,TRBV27,TGTGCCAGCAGTGCCCAGGGGGGAATCTCCTATAATTCACCCCTCCACTTT,CASSAQGGISYNSPLHF
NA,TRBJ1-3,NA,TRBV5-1,TGCGCCAGCAGCCAAACAGGCCCGAGCTCTGGAAACACCATATATTTT,CASSQTGPSSGNTIYF
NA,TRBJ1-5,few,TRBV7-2,TGTGCCAGCAGCTTAGTTTCCACAGGTCCCAATCAGCCCCAGCATTTT,CASSLVSTGPNQPQHF
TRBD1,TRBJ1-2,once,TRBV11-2,TGTGCCAGCAGCTACGATGGACAGGGAAACTATGGCTACACCTTC,CASSYDGQGNYGYTF
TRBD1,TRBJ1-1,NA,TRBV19,TGTGCCAGTAGCCGCACAGGGGGCAACAGTGAAGCTTTCTTT,CASSRTGGNSEAFF
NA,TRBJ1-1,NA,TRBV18,TGTGCCAGCTCACCAGGGACACCTACCTACGAAGCTTTCTTT,CASSPGTPTYEAFF
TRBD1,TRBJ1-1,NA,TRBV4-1,TGCGCCAGCGGGGACAGGGATGGGCTTATGAACACTGAAGCTTTCTTT,CASGDRDGLMNTEAFF
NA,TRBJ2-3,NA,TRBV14,TGTGCCAGCAGCCAAGGTCCAATTCCCTACCCCACAGATACGCAGTATTTT,CASSQGPIPYPTDTQYF
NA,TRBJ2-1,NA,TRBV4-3,TGCGCCAGCAGCCAAGAACGGAGGGGTGAGCAGTTCTTC,CASSQERRGEQFF
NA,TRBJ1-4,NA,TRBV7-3,TGTGCCAGCAGCTTATGGGGGCCCCCCCGTGAAAAACTGTTTTTT,CASSLWGPPREKLFF
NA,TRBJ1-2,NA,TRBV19,TGTGCCAGTAGTATAGATCAAGTGCGAGGACAGTTATTCGGCTACACCTTC,CASSIDQVRGQLFGYTF
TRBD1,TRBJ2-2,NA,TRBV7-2,TGTGCCAGCAGCTTACCAGGGGGTAGCCGGGAGCTGTTTTTT,CASSLPGGSRELFF
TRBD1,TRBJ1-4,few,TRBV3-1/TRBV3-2,TGTGCCAGCAGCTCCGGGACAGGGGGTGAAAAACTGTTTTTT,CASSSGTGGEKLFF
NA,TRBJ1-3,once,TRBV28,TGTGCCAGCAGGTACCCGATGGGGGCAGGAAACACCATATATTTT,CASRYPMGAGNTIYF
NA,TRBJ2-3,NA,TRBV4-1,TGCGCCAGCAGCCAAGATTGGCGGGCCCCGGCGGATACGCAGTATTTT,CASSQDWRAPADTQYF
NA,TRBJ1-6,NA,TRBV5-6,TGTGCCAGCAGCCTCCAGGTTATGGCGAATTCACCCCTCCACTTT,CASSLQVMANSPLHF
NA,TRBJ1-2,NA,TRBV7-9,TGTGTCGGTTCGGGGTACGGGGGCTACACCTTC,CVGSGYGGYTF
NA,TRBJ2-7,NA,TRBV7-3,TGTGCCAGCAGCCCCCCATCTGCCAGGGCCGAGCAGTACTTC,CASSPPSARAEQYF
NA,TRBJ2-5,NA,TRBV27,TGTGCCAGCAGCCCAGAGGGCCAAGAGACCCAGTACTTC,CASSPEGQETQYF